The 14 T cell receptor beta chains below were found in one sample sequenced in a study of T cells in Graves' hyperthyroidism and ophthalmopathy. Amplified TCR beta CDR3 regions derived from RNA transcripts. A first-round RT-PCR of the TCR CDR3 used the HTBI primer set. TCRdb fed the multiplex PCR reads into MiXCR, producing one record per CDR3 protein. The sample contains about 640,000 distinct CDR3 sequences, roughly 15% of which appear only once. Sequencing was performed on blood. The receptors come from a woman between 50 and 59 years old with Graves' ophthalmopathy.

The chain joins TRBV7-9 to TRBJ2-5; TRBD2 matches 9 bases. The CDR3 runs 13 residues. The germline CDR1 and CDR2 sequences are SEHNR and FQNEAQ (reference sequence). Trimming at V came to 7 bases and at J to 3 bases, leaving 3 bases not matched to a gene. Here the CDR3 DNA reads TGTGCCAGCAACAAGCGGGAGGAAGAGACCCAGTACTTC. Residues: CASNKREEETQYF.

The rearrangement links TRBV28 to TRBJ1-1; D is ambiguous. Between the trimmed V and J ends, which lost 4 bases and 4 bases, there was a span of 16 bases. Germline lookup yields CDR1 MDHEN and CDR2 SYDVKM. This CDR3 is 15 amino acids long. The CDR3 nucleotides read TGTGCCAGCAGTTGGGATCTCCTTAGGGTCACTGAAGCTTTCTTT. It is translated as CASSWDLLRVTEAFF.

This clonotype appeared many times. The V gene is TRBV12-3 or TRBV12-4, the J gene TRBJ2-1; no clear D gene. Trimming stripped 4 bases from V and 5 bases from J, with 6 bases between. The CDR3 consists of 12 residues. The CDR3 sequence: CASSSRHNEQFF. In nucleotides, the CDR3 is TGTGCCAGCAGTTCTAGGCACAATGAGCAGTTCTTC.

This clonotype occurred many times. V is TRBV14 and J is TRBJ2-1; TRBD2 matches 12 bases. The CDR3 runs to 14 residues. CDR1 is SGHDN, CDR2 FVKESK, per germline. J lost 12 bases, V lost 1 base, and 4 bases had no gene match. The CDR3 DNA reads as TGTGCCAGCAGCCAAGGGACGACTAGCGGGAGGCAGTTCTTC. This gives the protein CASSQGTTSGRQFF.

This clonotype was seen at least ten times. The genes are TRBV5-1 and TRBJ1-2; tentatively, D is TRBD1 (6 bases). The CDR3 consists of 15 residues. Per germline, CDR1 SGHRS and CDR2 YFSETQ. Trimming took off 0 bases at V and 3 bases at J, with 12 bases between the two ends. CDR3 DNA: TGCGCCAGCAGCTTGGCCCCGGACAGCTACTATGGCTACACCTTC. Its protein is CASSLAPDSYYGYTF.

This clonotype was seen a handful of times. The chain joins TRBV12-3 or TRBV12-4 to TRBJ2-1, with 7 bases fitting TRBD2. This CDR3 contains 14 residues. J was trimmed by 5 bases and V by 6 bases; bases with no gene match: 7. CDR3 coding DNA: TGTGCCAGCAGCCCGGGACTAATAAACAATGAGCAGTTCTTC. Amino acid sequence: CASSPGLINNEQFF.

This clonotype was picked up a small number of times. The chain employs TRBV7-8 and TRBJ2-2; 11 bases map to TRBD2. Trimming removed 8 bases from V and 7 bases from J; junction bases left unmatched: 6. CDR1 and CDR2 from the germline V gene are SGHVS and FQNEAQ. This CDR3 has 14 amino acids. The CDR3 region has the DNA TGTGCCAGCCGAACTAGCGGGAGAAACGGGGAGCTGTTTTTT. Its translation is CASRTSGRNGELFF.

The table lists this clonotype with many counts. This sequence joins TRBV7-2 and TRBJ2-7; 10 nucleotides agree with TRBD2. The junction had 4 bases not matched to a gene; V was cut back by 5 bases and J by 0 bases. Germline CDR1 and CDR2: SGHTA and FQGNSA. The CDR3 extends over 15 amino acids. CDR3 coding DNA: TGTGCCAGCAGCGAAGCGGGAGGGCTCTCCTACGAGCAGTACTTC. This encodes CASSEAGGLSYEQYF.

This clonotype appeared many times. The chain couples TRBV28 to TRBJ2-7; 9 nucleotides agree with TRBD2. J lost 6 bases, V lost 6 bases, and 6 bases had no gene match. This CDR3 has 13 residues. Germline CDR1 is MDHEN and CDR2 is SYDVKM. The CDR3 nucleotides are TGTGCCAGCAGAGCGGGAGGTCTAGTCGAGCAGTACTTC. Translating gives CASRAGGLVEQYF.

In this sample, this clonotype turned up many times. The rearrangement links TRBV3-1 to TRBJ2-2; D gene ambiguous. The CDR3 loop spans 15 amino acids. In germline, CDR1 is LGHDT, CDR2 YNNKEL (reference sequence). With 7 bases removed from V and 0 bases from J, the gap between germline ends came to 12 bases. DNA for the CDR3: TGTGCCAGCACCCACGGCACCTCGAACACCGGGGAGCTGTTTTTT. Protein product: CASTHGTSNTGELFF.

The J gene is TRBJ2-7, the V gene TRBV6-2 or TRBV6-3; a possible D gene is TRBD2 (6 bases). V lost 2 bases, J lost 0 bases, and 11 bases lay in between. The CDR3 is 15 amino acids. Per the germline V gene, CDR1 is MNHEY and CDR2 is SVGEGT. The CDR3 DNA is TGTGCCAGCAGTTACGGGACTGACAGCTCCTACGAGCAGTACTTC. Protein: CASSYGTDSSYEQYF.

This clonotype occurred many times. This rearrangement joins TRBV7-2 to TRBJ2-1; no definite D call. CDR1 is SGHTA and CDR2 is FQGNSA in the germline V gene. Between the trimmed V and J ends, which lost 0 bases and 2 bases, there was a span of 11 bases. The CDR3 has 16 residues. CDR3 bases: TGTGCCAGCAGCTTAGCGGCTACCCCCACCTACAATGAGCAGTTCTTC. Encoded protein: CASSLAATPTYNEQFF.

This clonotype was counted between two and nine times. The V gene is TRBV9, the J gene TRBJ2-5; the match to TRBD2 covers 8 bases. The junction had 6 bases not matched to a gene; V was cut back by 4 bases and J by 1 base. This CDR3 is built from 15 residues. The germline gives CDR1 SGDLS, CDR2 YYNGEE. The CDR3 loop is CASSQAGAVQETQYF. The CDR3 DNA sequence: TGTGCCAGCAGCCAAGCGGGAGCCGTCCAAGAGACCCAGTACTTC.

This clonotype was detected many times. This chain uses TRBV12-3 or TRBV12-4 with TRBJ2-3; 8 bases fit TRBD2. Trimming took 6 bases from V and 5 from J; bases not matched to a gene: 7. This CDR3 has 14 residues. The CDR3 loop is CASSPGGSVDTQYF. The CDR3 region has the DNA TGTGCCAGCAGCCCGGGAGGGAGCGTAGATACGCAGTATTTT.